This TCR beta chain was sequenced during a study of identifying expanded T cells in peripheral blood. Study findings and constraints: Approximately two-week clone count variance significantly increased as total template count grew. Over two and four weeks, about 15 and 19 clones changed, versus around 1.3 between replicates.

As concerns this clone: Antigen unknown.

No infections or other immune events were documented during collection. Assay: immunoSEQ multiplex PCR; the TCRdb copy retains only in-frame clones and omits some. The sample gives around 90,000 clones, about 87% of which show up once; roughly 4.2% is in the top ten. The sequence derives from a person aged 18 to 70 in good health. Sequenced: blood.

The CDR3 DNA reads as TGTGCCAGCAGTCCCCGGCCAGGAGTCACCGGGGAGCTGTTTTTT. Translating it yields CASSPRPGVTGELFF. The chain links TRBV6-5 to TRBJ2-2; no clear D gene. The CDR3 extends over 15 amino acids. V lost 5 bases and J 4 bases, leaving 14 bases between the germline ends. Germline assignment: CDR1 MNHEY and CDR2 SVGAGI.